One sample yielded the 25 T cell receptor beta chains listed below, sequenced in a study of blood T cell repertoires in COVID-19. The protocol was immunoSEQ multiplex PCR, while the TCRdb copy is restricted to in-frame clones and leaves out a portion. The sample shows roughly 92,000 clones, around 91% of them seen only once. Sequencing was done on a sample of peripheral blood. The receptors derive from a woman aged 80 or older with active or convalescent COVID-19.

The J gene is TRBJ2-5, the V gene TRBV21-1; TRBD2 is the table's D call and was not checked against the DNA. TRBV21-1 is noted as a pseudogene. The CDR3 runs 18 residues. In DNA, the CDR3 is TGTGCCAGCAGCAAAGGGCACGGGACTAGCGGGAGAGAGGAGACCCAGTACTTC. Encoded protein: CASSKGHGTSGREETQYF.

The chain is built from TRBV20-1 and TRBJ2-7; D possibly corresponds to TRBD1 (6 bases). V was pared by 3 bases and J by 3 bases, with 9 bases between. The CDR3 runs 12 residues. Germline-derived CDR1 and CDR2 are DFQATT and SNEGSKA (reference sequence). The CDR3 loop reads CSASQGIYEQYF. The CDR3 DNA follows: TGCAGTGCTAGTCAGGGGATCTACGAGCAGTACTTC.

This chain uses TRBV3-1 (or the pseudogene TRBV3-2) with TRBJ2-7; 9 positions match TRBD2. The germline CDR1 and CDR2 sequences are LGHDT and YNNKEL (reference sequence). The CDR3 has 17 amino acids. The V segment lost 1 base and the J segment 6 bases; nucleotides outside the gene matches: 13. DNA of the CDR3: TGTGCCAGCAGCCAAGGTGGGCTAGCGGGGAGACGGGGCGAGCAGTACTTC. Translated: CASSQGGLAGRRGEQYF.

The chain's CDR3 is CASTSGTSYNEQFF. In DNA form, the CDR3 reads TGTGCCAGTACTAGCGGGACTTCCTACAATGAGCAGTTCTTC. The chain is built from TRBV19 and TRBJ2-1; 9 nucleotides align to TRBD2. CDR3 length: 14 residues. Looked up from germline, CDR1 is LNHDA and CDR2 is SQIVND (reference sequence). V lost 7 bases to trimming and J lost 1 base; unmatched junction nucleotides: 2.

This clone was detected once. The chain uses TRBV5-1 and TRBJ2-3; TRBD2 aligns across 16 bases. Trimming cost V 4 bases and J 0 bases; bases outside gene matches: 5. Per germline, CDR1 SGHRS and CDR2 YFSETQ. This CDR3 has 18 residues. The CDR3 DNA sequence: TGCGCCAGCAGCACGGGACTAGCGGGAGGGGGAAGCACAGATACGCAGTATTTT. Translated, it gives CASSTGLAGGGSTDTQYF.

The chain couples TRBV27 to TRBJ2-5; 8 bases agree with TRBD1. Germline-derived CDR1 and CDR2 are MNHEY and SMNVEV (reference sequence). The CDR3 totals 13 residues. The V and J ends lost 5 bases and 4 bases, in that order; junction bases with no gene match: 3. The CDR3 protein is CASSTRGPETQYF. As DNA, the CDR3 is TGTGCCAGCAGTACCAGGGGGCCAGAGACCCAGTACTTC.

This chain uses TRBV5-6 with TRBJ2-7, with TRBD2 as a possible D gene (6 bases). The CDR3 consists of 13 residues. Germline V gene lookup returns CDR1 SGHDT and CDR2 YYEEEE. Trimming pared 4 bases from V and 7 bases from J, leaving 15 bases between. In nucleotides, the CDR3 is TGTGCCAGCAGCCCGGAGGGGAGAGGGGAGCAGTACTTC. It translates to CASSPEGRGEQYF.

This CDR3 reads CASSMSGRTGRTEAFF. Here the CDR3 DNA reads TGTGCCAGTAGTATGTCAGGAAGGACAGGGCGGACTGAAGCTTTCTTT. V gene TRBV19 combines with J gene TRBJ1-1, with TRBD1 identical over 8 bases. The length of the CDR3 is 16 residues. CDR1 is LNHDA and CDR2 is SQIVND in the germline V gene (reference sequence). V dropped 3 bases and J dropped 5; count of bases not matched to a gene: 11.

The chain links TRBV3-1 (or the pseudogene TRBV3-2) to TRBJ2-5, with 7 bases fitting TRBD1. The CDR3 runs to 17 residues. The ends lost 0 bases at V and 5 bases at J; junction bases unmatched: 12. Germline CDR1 reads LGHDT; CDR2 reads YNNKEL (reference sequence). This CDR3 reads CASSQERWNQGDETQYF. CDR3 in DNA: TGTGCCAGCAGCCAAGAGCGGTGGAACCAGGGGGATGAGACCCAGTACTTC.

The chain joins TRBV30 to TRBJ2-2; 11 positions agree with TRBD2. The CDR3 consists of 15 residues. V lost 0 bases and J lost 4; bases outside the gene matches: 1. The V gene's germline CDR1 is GTSNPN and CDR2 SVGIG (reference sequence). As DNA, the CDR3 is TGTGCCTGGAGTGTAACTAGCGGGAGCACCGGGGAGCTGTTTTTT. Translation: CAWSVTSGSTGELFF. The full variable domain, its missing parts supplied by reference TRBV30 and TRBJ2-2, is SQTIHQWPATLVQPVGSPLSLECTVEGTSNPNLYWYRQAAGRGLQLLFYSVGIGQISSEVPQNLSASRPQDRQFILSSKKLLLSDSGFYLCAWSVTSGSTGELFFGEGSRLTVL.

The chain uses TRBV6-2 or TRBV6-3 and TRBJ2-3; 7 positions match TRBD1. The J segment lost 2 bases and the V segment lost 6 bases, leaving 17 bases of the junction unmatched. Per germline, CDR1 MNHEY and CDR2 SVGEGT. The CDR3 is 18 residues long. CDR3 sequence: CASSFGTVGASHTDTQYF. Here the CDR3 DNA reads TGTGCCAGCAGCTTTGGGACAGTTGGGGCAAGCCACACAGATACGCAGTATTTT.

The chain carries TRBV6-5 and TRBJ1-4, with TRBD1 identical over 9 bases. With V trimmed by 6 bases and J by 7 bases, 6 bases remained unmatched. Germline loops: CDR1 MNHEY, CDR2 SVGAGI. This CDR3 spans 14 amino acids. CDR3 coding DNA: TGTGCCAGCAGGCCGGACAGGGGAAGTGAAAAACTGTTTTTT. Its protein product is CASRPDRGSEKLFF.

This chain links TRBV13 with TRBJ2-3, with 8 bases lining up with TRBD1. In germline, CDR1 is PRHDT, CDR2 FYEKMQ (reference sequence). V lost 10 bases to trimming and J lost 3 bases; unmatched junction nucleotides: 12. This CDR3 comprises 15 residues. The CDR3 protein is CATDQGAKATDTQYF. In DNA, the CDR3 is TGTGCCACCGACCAGGGGGCTAAGGCTACAGATACGCAGTATTTT.

The chain has TRBV3-1 (or the pseudogene TRBV3-2) and TRBJ1-2; 7 bases match TRBD1. The CDR3 is made up of 12 amino acids. Looked up from germline, CDR1 is LGHDT and CDR2 is YNNKEL (reference sequence). The trim removed 4 bases at V and 8 bases at J, leaving 4 bases unmatched. The CDR3 DNA reads as TGTGCCAGCAGCCTAAGGGGGCTCGGCTACACCTTC. Translating gives CASSLRGLGYTF.

The rearrangement joins TRBV10-3 to TRBJ2-3; 9 positions match TRBD2. This CDR3 has 17 residues. Germline V gene sequence: CDR1 ENHRY, CDR2 SYGVKD. The V segment lost 6 bases and the J segment 6 bases; nucleotides outside the gene matches: 16. This CDR3 is CAISAIPLSGSLDTQYF. The CDR3 DNA follows: TGTGCCATCAGCGCTATCCCCCTTAGCGGGAGTCTGGATACGCAGTATTTT.

A single count supports this clone. The V and J genes are TRBV2 and TRBJ2-5, with 9 nucleotides matching TRBD2. The germline V gene has CDR1 SNHLY and CDR2 FYNNEI. Trimming removed 4 bases from V and 4 bases from J; junction bases left unmatched: 4. The CDR3 sequence is 14 residues long. DNA of the CDR3: TGTGCCAGCAGTGGGGAAGCGGGAGGAGAGACCCAGTACTTC. It codes for CASSGEAGGETQYF.

The V gene is TRBV6-2 or TRBV6-3, the J gene TRBJ2-3; 8 bases match TRBD2. The CDR3 is 16 residues long. CDR1 and CDR2 from the germline V gene are MNHEY and SVGEGT. The ends lost 2 bases at V and 2 bases at J; junction bases unmatched: 6. The DNA for the CDR3 is TGTGCCAGCAGTTACAGGCAGCGGGGGTACACAGATACGCAGTATTTT. It yields the protein CASSYRQRGYTDTQYF.

The V call is TRBV28, the J call TRBJ1-3, with a tentative D call TRBD1 (5 bases). This CDR3 region has 15 residues. Germline CDR1 and CDR2: MDHEN and SYDVKM. The germline V and J ends were trimmed by 2 bases and 3 bases, with 11 bases remaining between them. The CDR3 nucleotides are TGTGCCAGCAGTTTACCGCTGGGGGGTGGAAACACCATATATTTT. Its translation is CASSLPLGGGNTIYF.

The V gene is TRBV9, the J gene TRBJ2-7; 8 positions agree with TRBD2. CDR3 size: 15 residues. CDR1 and CDR2 (germline): SGDLS, YYNGEE. J was trimmed by 0 bases and V by 4 bases; bases with no gene match: 6. The CDR3 reads CASSPGGGFSYEQYF. CDR3 DNA sequence: TGTGCCAGCAGCCCCGGGGGGGGTTTCTCCTACGAGCAGTACTTC. The entire variable domain, with the rest obtained from reference TRBV9 and TRBJ2-7, is as follows: DSGVTQTPKHLITATGQRVTLRCSPRSGDLSVYWYQQSLDQGLQFLIQYYNGEERAKGNILERFSAQQFPDLHSELNLSSLELGDSALYFCASSPGGGFSYEQYFGPGTRLTVT.

The chain uses TRBV9 and TRBJ2-2, with D perhaps matching TRBD2 (5 bases). The CDR3 consists of 16 residues. V shed 4 bases and J shed 4 bases, with 17 bases lying between them. The germline gives CDR1 SGDLS, CDR2 YYNGEE. This CDR3 reads CASSRRLGDGTGELFF. CDR3 nucleotides: TGTGCCAGCAGCCGGAGATTGGGAGATGGCACCGGGGAGCTGTTTTTT.

The gene calls are TRBV5-6 and TRBJ2-7, with 12 bases identical to TRBD2. The germline CDR1 and CDR2 sequences are SGHDT and YYEEEE. V shed 4 bases, J shed 2 bases, and the junction held 4 bases outside the gene matches. This CDR3 has 15 residues. CDR3 nucleotide sequence: TGTGCCAGCAGCATGACTAGCGGGAGTACCTACGAGCAGTACTTC. Protein product: CASSMTSGSTYEQYF.

This sequence joins TRBV4-3 and TRBJ2-2, with 10 bases matching TRBD2. Germline V CDR1 and CDR2: LGHNA, YSLEER. V trimming: 4 bases; J trimming: 6 bases; junction bases outside the gene matches: 8. This CDR3 contains 16 residues. DNA of the CDR3: TGCGCCAGCAGCCTAGACAGCGGGAGGGAGTCCGGGGAGCTGTTTTTT. Its translation is CASSLDSGRESGELFF.

This clone was seen only once. V usage is TRBV7-2 and J usage is TRBJ2-7, with D maybe TRBD1 (5 bases). V was cut by 3 bases and J by 4 bases, with 10 bases left in between. The CDR3 loop spans 13 amino acids. Germline assignment: CDR1 SGHTA and CDR2 FQGNSA. This CDR3 is CASSLSGLYEQYF. For the CDR3, the DNA is TGTGCCAGCAGCTTGTCAGGGTTATACGAGCAGTACTTC.

The chain joins TRBV5-4 to TRBJ2-1; D may be TRBD1 (5 bases). This CDR3 is built from 15 residues. V gave up 0 bases and J gave up 3 bases, with 10 bases separating them. Germline assignment: CDR1 SGHNT and CDR2 YYREEE (reference sequence). CDR3 protein: CASSLAGPSYNEQFF. The DNA of the CDR3 is TGTGCCAGCAGCTTGGCAGGGCCCAGCTACAATGAGCAGTTCTTC.

The chain is built from TRBV9 and TRBJ1-5; TRBD1 matches 7 bases. The CDR3 loop spans 14 amino acids. Trimming took 0 bases from V and 6 from J; bases not matched to a gene: 3. Germline assignment: CDR1 SGDLS and CDR2 YYNGEE. The CDR3 nucleotides are TGTGCCAGCAGCGTAGACAGGGGAGGTCAGCCCCAGCATTTT. Translated, it gives CASSVDRGGQPQHF.